These T cell receptor beta chains were read from a single sample in a study of T cell responses to AZD1222 COVID-19 vaccine. The assay was immunoSEQ multiplex PCR, and TCRdb's table has in-frame clones only and misses some. The data contain roughly 100,000 clones, roughly 87% of them singletons. The sequenced sample was peripheral blood, obtained 28 days after the second AZD1222 dose. The receptors derive from an adult who received the AZD1222 COVID-19 vaccine. Each CDR3 is given with its conserved first and last residue. Fields, in order: V gene, J gene, CDR3 length, CDR3 protein.

TRBV5-1,TRBJ2-1,15,CASSLGDRAYNEQFF
TRBV28,TRBJ2-2,11,CASSDGGELFF
TRBV28,TRBJ2-4,17,CATTPQGASTAKNIQYF
TRBV24-1,TRBJ2-1,15,CATSDFGQTYNEQFF
TRBV28,TRBJ1-5,15,CASSFTSMGNQPQHF
TRBV6-5,TRBJ1-2,15,CASSAGTGGGYGYTF
TRBV7-9,TRBJ1-6,13,CASSAGGHSPLHF
TRBV6-5,TRBJ2-1,15,CASSSRLAGEHEQFF
TRBV5-5,TRBJ1-5,15,CASSLVGRGDQPQHF
TRBV6-5,TRBJ2-7,13,CASSYRQGTEQYF
TRBV7-3,TRBJ1-1,14,CASSLKHVGTEAFF
TRBV28,TRBJ2-7,14,CASKRPGLADQQYF
TRBV5-1,TRBJ2-5,15,CASSEWTGAQETQYF
TRBV27,TRBJ2-3,20,CASTPAGFGRDRGPKDTQYF
TRBV27,TRBJ2-1,13,CASSFHPSNEQFF
TRBV5-1,TRBJ1-4,15,CASSNGGISNEKLFF
TRBV11-2,TRBJ2-7,15,CASSSLRLDSYEQYF
TRBV5-1,TRBJ2-5,15,CASSLAGGAGETQYF
TRBV28,TRBJ2-2,15,CASRGQGANTGELFF
TRBV29-1,TRBJ2-7,12,CSVRRGGDEQYF
TRBV2,TRBJ1-2,13,CASNTGGNYGYTF
TRBV15,TRBJ2-7,13,CATSRDNTYEQYF
TRBV30,TRBJ1-3,14,CAWKGPNSGNTIYF
TRBV5-4,TRBJ2-7,14,CASSLGQGHYEQYF
TRBV4-2,TRBJ2-2,16,CASSRTGSANTGELFF
TRBV7-2,TRBJ2-7,13,CASSWDSGKEQYF
TRBV28,TRBJ1-3,15,CASSLRLESGNTIYF
TRBV25-1,TRBJ2-5,14,CASSAYWGEETQYF
TRBV10-1,TRBJ2-2,15,CASSERDSNTGELFF
TRBV6-5,TRBJ1-1,13,CASSYSFDTEAFF
TRBV13,TRBJ2-6,22,CASSPMPLQGLRPRSGANVLTF
TRBV7-9,TRBJ2-3,16,CASSQSGLAQTDTQYF
TRBV28,TRBJ2-1,17,CASSLWTLAGGPGEQFF
TRBV28,TRBJ2-7,15,CASQDGGTVSYEQYF
TRBV28,TRBJ1-2,12,CASSLARGGYTF
TRBV14,TRBJ2-7,14,CASSQVRGPYEQYF
TRBV24-1,TRBJ2-1,16,CATSHRRGLYYNEQFF
TRBV7-2,TRBJ2-7,15,CASSPPPGLGYEQYF
TRBV15,TRBJ1-5,15,CATRLDRGRNQPQHF
TRBV5-6,TRBJ2-3,15,CASSLAGQKLDTQYF
TRBV5-4,TRBJ2-1,13,CASSWRASNEQFF
TRBV24-1,TRBJ2-1,15,CATSGSGHKGNEQFF
TRBV11-2,TRBJ1-1,16,CASSPRDMVMNTEAFF
TRBV28,TRBJ1-2,12,CASSLDVRSSTF
TRBV28,TRBJ1-4,15,CASRYRGGGNEKLFF
TRBV28,TRBJ1-2,13,CASATGDNYGYTF
TRBV27,TRBJ2-7,13,CASRTSGTYEQYF
TRBV7-9,TRBJ1-1,14,CASRAERLNTEAFF
TRBV5-4,TRBJ2-7,15,CASSLGLGTDNEQYF
TRBV6-5,TRBJ1-2,13,CASRLDSNYGYTF
TRBV7-2,TRBJ2-7,14,CASRQTGGTLEQYF
TRBV7-9,TRBJ2-1,15,CASSHGRDSNNEQFF
TRBV7-9,TRBJ1-4,13,CASSYGGNEKLFF